The rows below give T cell receptor beta chains drawn from one sample of a study of cytomegalovirus exposure and HLA in healthy donors. The table came from immunoSEQ multiplex PCR; TCRdb's copy has only in-frame clones and leaves some out. In the table there are tens of thousands of clones, roughly 69% of which are singletons. The specimen sequenced was PBMCs. These receptors came from a man younger than 45 in good health and CMV-seronegative. Each CDR3 is given with its conserved first and last residue. A D gene is named only where the DNA matches it firmly. Where a row states a size, it is once, few, many or the class of an expanded clone; other rows omit it.

size: -
J: TRBJ2-2
D: -
V: TRBV7-2
DNA: TGTGCCAGCAGCCATTCAGGCGGGGAGCTGTTTTTT
CDR3: CASSHSGGELFF

size: few
J: TRBJ2-5
D: -
V: TRBV6-1
DNA: TGTGCCAGCAGTGCAACGGGCAGCTTGGGGAGAGAGACCCAGTACTTC
CDR3: CASSATGSLGRETQYF

size: -
J: TRBJ1-3
D: -
V: TRBV5-1
DNA: TGCGCCAGCAGCTCGGGAGCTACCGGAAACACCATATATTTT
CDR3: CASSSGATGNTIYF

size: -
J: TRBJ1-5
D: -
V: TRBV6-6
DNA: TGTGCCAGCAATGGTCAGGGTGGCCAGCCCCAGCATTTT
CDR3: CASNGQGGQPQHF

size: once
J: TRBJ2-5
D: TRBD2
V: TRBV29-1
DNA: TGCAGCGTTGCGACTAGCGGGAGTGGAAAGACCCAGTACTTC
CDR3: CSVATSGSGKTQYF

size: -
J: TRBJ2-5
D: -
V: TRBV28
DNA: TGTGCCAGCAGTTCCGGGTTGGAGACCCAGTACTTC
CDR3: CASSSGLETQYF

size: -
J: TRBJ2-4
D: -
V: TRBV6-5
DNA: TGTGCCAGCAGCCAGGGGCTGTCCAAAAACATTCAGTACTTC
CDR3: CASSQGLSKNIQYF

size: -
J: TRBJ1-5
D: TRBD1
V: TRBV2
DNA: TGTGCCAGCAGTGTACAGGGGGCTATGAAGCCCCAGCATTTT
CDR3: CASSVQGAMKPQHF

size: few
J: TRBJ1-2
D: TRBD1
V: TRBV10-3
DNA: TGTGCCATCAACCCCGCACCGGGACAGACATACTATGGCTACACCTTC
CDR3: CAINPAPGQTYYGYTF

size: few
J: TRBJ2-7
D: -
V: TRBV28
DNA: TGTGCCAGCAGTTTCCCGGGGTCAGCCGGCTACGAGCAGTACTTC
CDR3: CASSFPGSAGYEQYF

size: -
J: TRBJ2-3
D: TRBD2
V: TRBV10-1
DNA: TGCGCCAGCAGCGCCTCGACTAGCGGGGGGCGCACAGATACGCAGTATTTT
CDR3: CASSASTSGGRTDTQYF

size: -
J: TRBJ1-5
D: -
V: TRBV28
DNA: TGTGCCAGCAGTCCGACCAGGATCAATCAGCCCCAGCATTTT
CDR3: CASSPTRINQPQHF

size: -
J: TRBJ2-7
D: TRBD2
V: TRBV7-9
DNA: TGTGCCAGCAGCTTAGCGACTAGCGGGAGCTACGAGCAGTACTTC
CDR3: CASSLATSGSYEQYF

size: -
J: TRBJ1-2
D: -
V: TRBV4-2
DNA: TGTGCCAGCAGCCAAGTTGAAGGGGGATCTTTCGGTGGCTACACCTTC
CDR3: CASSQVEGGSFGGYTF

size: -
J: TRBJ2-7
D: -
V: TRBV4-3
DNA: TGCGCCAGCAGCCGTACAACAAGAACAGGGTACGAGCAGTACTTC
CDR3: CASSRTTRTGYEQYF